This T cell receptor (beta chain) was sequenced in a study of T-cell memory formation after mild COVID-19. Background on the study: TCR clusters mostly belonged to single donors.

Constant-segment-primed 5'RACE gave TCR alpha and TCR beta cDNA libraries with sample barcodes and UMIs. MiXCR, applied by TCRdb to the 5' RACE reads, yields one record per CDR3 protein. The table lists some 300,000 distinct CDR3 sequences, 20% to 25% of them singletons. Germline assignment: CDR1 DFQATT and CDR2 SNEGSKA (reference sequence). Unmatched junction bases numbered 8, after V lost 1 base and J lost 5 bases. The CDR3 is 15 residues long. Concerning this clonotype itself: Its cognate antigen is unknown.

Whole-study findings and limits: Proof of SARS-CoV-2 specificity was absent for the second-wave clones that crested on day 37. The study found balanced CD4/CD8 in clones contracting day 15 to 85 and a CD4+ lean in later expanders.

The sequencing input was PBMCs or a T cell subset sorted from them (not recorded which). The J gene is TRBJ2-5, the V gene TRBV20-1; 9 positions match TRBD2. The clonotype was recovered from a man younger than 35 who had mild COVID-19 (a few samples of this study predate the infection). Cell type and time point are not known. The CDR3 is CSARALAGTGETQYF. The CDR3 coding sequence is TGCAGTGCTAGAGCCCTAGCGGGGACGGGGGAGACCCAGTACTTC.